The 3 T cell receptor beta chains reported below all come from one sample, sequenced in a study of T cell repertoires in cytomegalovirus infection. TCRdb re-derived calls from the reads in MiXCR, one entry per CDR3 protein. This table holds approximately 730,000 distinct CDR3 sequences, roughly 29% found once. No antigens are known for them. This specimen consisted of cultured CD8+ T cells from PBMCs, obtained from culture after CMV antigen stimulation. Source of these receptors: a human donor in good health (CMV status not recorded). Some clones in this sample may be carry-over from other donors' samples.

This clonotype occurred a few times. The chain joins TRBV7-9 to TRBJ1-2, with D tentatively TRBD1 (6 bases). This CDR3 is built from 14 residues. Looked up from germline, CDR1 is SEHNR and CDR2 is FQNEAQ (reference sequence). Trimming removed 4 bases at V and 6 bases at J, with 15 bases between. For the CDR3, the DNA is TGTGCCAGCAGCTACAACCCGGGGGCGGATGGCTACACCTTC. The encoded protein is CASSYNPGADGYTF.

V usage is TRBV5-4 and J usage is TRBJ2-5; D is perhaps TRBD1 or TRBD2 (5 bases each). This CDR3 is built from 15 residues. Germline V gives CDR1 SGHNT, CDR2 YYREEE (reference sequence). V dropped 0 bases and J dropped 1 base, with 10 bases sitting between them. The CDR3 sequence: CASSLAWGSQETQYF. Written as DNA, the CDR3 is TGTGCCAGCAGCTTGGCGTGGGGGAGCCAAGAGACCCAGTACTTC.

There are a few counts of this clonotype. The rearrangement joins TRBV12-3 or TRBV12-4 to TRBJ1-1, with TRBD1 matching 9 bases. This CDR3 has 14 amino acids. V lost 7 bases to trimming and J lost 7 bases; unmatched junction nucleotides: 10. The CDR3 loop is CASITAGTGNEAFF. Here the CDR3 DNA reads TGTGCCAGCATCACCGCCGGGACAGGGAATGAAGCTTTCTTT.